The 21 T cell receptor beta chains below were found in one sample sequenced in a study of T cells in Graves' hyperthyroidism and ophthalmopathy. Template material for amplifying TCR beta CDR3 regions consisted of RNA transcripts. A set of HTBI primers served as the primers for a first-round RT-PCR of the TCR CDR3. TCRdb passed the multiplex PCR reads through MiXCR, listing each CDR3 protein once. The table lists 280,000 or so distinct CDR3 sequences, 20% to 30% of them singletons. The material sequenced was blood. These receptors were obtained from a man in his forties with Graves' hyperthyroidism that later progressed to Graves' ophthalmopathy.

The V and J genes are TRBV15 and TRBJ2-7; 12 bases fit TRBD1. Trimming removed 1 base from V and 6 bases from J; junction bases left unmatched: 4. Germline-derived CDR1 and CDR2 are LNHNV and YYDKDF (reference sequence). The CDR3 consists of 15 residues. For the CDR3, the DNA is TGTGCCACCAGCAGAGGGGGGACAGGGGGCGTCGAGCAGTACTTC. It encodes CATSRGGTGGVEQYF.

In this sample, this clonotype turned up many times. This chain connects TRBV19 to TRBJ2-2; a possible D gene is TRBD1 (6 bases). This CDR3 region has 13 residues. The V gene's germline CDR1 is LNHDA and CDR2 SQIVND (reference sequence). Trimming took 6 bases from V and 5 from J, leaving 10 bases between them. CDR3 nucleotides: TGTGCCAGTAGGATCCAGGGGACCGGGGAGCTGTTTTTT. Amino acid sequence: CASRIQGTGELFF.

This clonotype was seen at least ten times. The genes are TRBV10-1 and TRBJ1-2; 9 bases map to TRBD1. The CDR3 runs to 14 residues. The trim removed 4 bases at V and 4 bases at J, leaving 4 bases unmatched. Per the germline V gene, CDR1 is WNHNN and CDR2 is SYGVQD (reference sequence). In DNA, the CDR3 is TGCGCCAGCAGTGCCGGACAGGGGAGCTATGGCTACACCTTC. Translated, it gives CASSAGQGSYGYTF.

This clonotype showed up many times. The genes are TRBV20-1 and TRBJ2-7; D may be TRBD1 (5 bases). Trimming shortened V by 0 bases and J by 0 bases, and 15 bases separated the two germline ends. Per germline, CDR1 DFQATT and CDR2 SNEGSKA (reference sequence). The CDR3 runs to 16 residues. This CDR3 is CSARDDSSHPSYEQYF. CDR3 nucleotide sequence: TGCAGTGCTAGAGACGACAGCTCCCATCCCTCCTACGAGCAGTACTTC.

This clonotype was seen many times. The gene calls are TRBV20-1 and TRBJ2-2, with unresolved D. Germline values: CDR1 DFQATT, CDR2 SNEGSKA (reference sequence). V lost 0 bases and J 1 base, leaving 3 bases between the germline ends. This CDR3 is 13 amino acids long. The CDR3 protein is CSARDGNTGELFF. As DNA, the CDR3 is TGCAGTGCTAGAGATGGGAACACCGGGGAGCTGTTTTTT.

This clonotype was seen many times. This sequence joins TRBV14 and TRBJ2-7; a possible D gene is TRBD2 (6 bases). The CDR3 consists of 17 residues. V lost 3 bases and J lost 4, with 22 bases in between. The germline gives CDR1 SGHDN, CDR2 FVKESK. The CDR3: CASSHSVFTGSMYEQYF. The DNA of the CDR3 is TGTGCCAGCAGCCATTCGGTCTTTACCGGGAGTATGTACGAGCAGTACTTC.

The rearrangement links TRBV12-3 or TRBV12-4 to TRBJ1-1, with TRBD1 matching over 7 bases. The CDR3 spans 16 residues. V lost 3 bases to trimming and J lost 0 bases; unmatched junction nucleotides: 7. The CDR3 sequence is CASSLGTVIMNTEAFF. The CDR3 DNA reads TGTGCCAGCAGTTTGGGGACAGTCATCATGAACACTGAAGCTTTCTTT.

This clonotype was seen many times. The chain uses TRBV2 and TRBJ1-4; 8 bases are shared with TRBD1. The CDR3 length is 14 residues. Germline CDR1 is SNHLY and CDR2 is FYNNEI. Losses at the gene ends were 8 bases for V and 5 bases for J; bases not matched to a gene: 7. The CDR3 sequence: CASRPGTGNEKLFF. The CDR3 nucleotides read TGTGCCAGCCGGCCCGGGACAGGAAATGAAAAACTGTTTTTT.

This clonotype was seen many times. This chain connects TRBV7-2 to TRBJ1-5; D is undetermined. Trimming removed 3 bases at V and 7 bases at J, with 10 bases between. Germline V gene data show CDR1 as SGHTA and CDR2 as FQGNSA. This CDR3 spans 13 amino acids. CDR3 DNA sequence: TGTGCCAGCAGCTTTGATCGCGGCCAGCCCCAGCATTTT. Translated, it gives CASSFDRGQPQHF.

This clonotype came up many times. The CDR3, as DNA: TGTGCCAGTAGTATAAGGACGGTGAACACCGGGGAGCTGTTTTTT. Amino acid sequence: CASSIRTVNTGELFF. The chain joins TRBV19 to TRBJ2-2; D not resolved. The CDR3 covers 15 residues. The ends were cut back, 2 bases at V and 1 base at J, with 8 bases in the middle. CDR1 and CDR2 from the germline V gene are LNHDA and SQIVND (reference sequence).

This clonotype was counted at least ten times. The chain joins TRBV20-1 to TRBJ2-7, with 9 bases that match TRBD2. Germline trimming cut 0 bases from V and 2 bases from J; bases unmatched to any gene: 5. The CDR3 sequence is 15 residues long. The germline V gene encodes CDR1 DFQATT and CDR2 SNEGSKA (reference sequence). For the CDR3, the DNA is TGCAGTGCTAGAGATGGGCTAGCGGGGACCTACGAGCAGTACTTC. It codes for CSARDGLAGTYEQYF.

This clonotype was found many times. The CDR3 loop reads CATSRQSFNTEAFF. CDR3 DNA sequence: TGTGCCACCAGCCGTCAGAGCTTCAACACTGAAGCTTTCTTT. The chain links TRBV15 to TRBJ1-1, with D unclear. V was trimmed by 5 bases and J by 2 bases, leaving 12 bases between them. This CDR3 comprises 14 residues. Germline-derived CDR1 and CDR2 are LNHNV and YYDKDF (reference sequence).

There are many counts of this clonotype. CDR3 residues: CASSPGGVGHSDGYTF. In DNA form, the CDR3 reads TGTGCCAGCAGCCCAGGAGGGGTAGGGCATTCCGATGGCTACACCTTC. The chain has TRBV9 and TRBJ1-2, with TRBD1 as a possible D gene (5 bases). The germline V gene has CDR1 SGDLS and CDR2 YYNGEE. Trimming removed 4 bases from V and 6 bases from J, with 22 bases in between. CDR3 length equals 16 residues. Full variable domain (missing parts from reference TRBV9 and TRBJ1-2): DSGVTQTPKHLITATGQRVTLRCSPRSGDLSVYWYQQSLDQGLQFLIQYYNGEERAKGNILERFSAQQFPDLHSELNLSSLELGDSALYFCASSPGGVGHSDGYTFGSGTRLTVV.

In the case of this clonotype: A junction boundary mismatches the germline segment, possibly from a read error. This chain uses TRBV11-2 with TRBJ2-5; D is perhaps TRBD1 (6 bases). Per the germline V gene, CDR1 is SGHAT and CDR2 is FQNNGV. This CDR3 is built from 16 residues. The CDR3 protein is CASSPTTAGDQETQYF. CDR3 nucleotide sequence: TGCGCCAGCAGCCCGACCACAGCAGGGGACCAAGAGACCCAGTACTTC.

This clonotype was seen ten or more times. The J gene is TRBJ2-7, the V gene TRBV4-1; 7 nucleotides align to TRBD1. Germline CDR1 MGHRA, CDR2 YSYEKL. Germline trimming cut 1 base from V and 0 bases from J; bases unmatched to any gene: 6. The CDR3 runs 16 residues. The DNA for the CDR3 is TGCGCCAGCAGCCAAGCGGCCAGGGGGAACTCCTACGAGCAGTACTTC. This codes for CASSQAARGNSYEQYF.

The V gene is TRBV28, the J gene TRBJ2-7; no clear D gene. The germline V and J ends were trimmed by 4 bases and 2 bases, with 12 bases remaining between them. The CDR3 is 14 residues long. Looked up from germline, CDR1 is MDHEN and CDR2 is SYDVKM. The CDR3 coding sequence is TGTGCCAGCAGTTCCGTCCGGGCCGCCTACGAGCAGTACTTC. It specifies CASSSVRAAYEQYF.

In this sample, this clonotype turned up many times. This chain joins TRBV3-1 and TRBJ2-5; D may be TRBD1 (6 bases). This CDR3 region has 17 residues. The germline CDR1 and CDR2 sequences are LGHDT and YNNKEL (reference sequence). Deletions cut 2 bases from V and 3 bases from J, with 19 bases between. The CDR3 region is CASSQFTVRTEKETQYF. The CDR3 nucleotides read TGTGCCAGCAGCCAATTTACAGTTCGGACAGAGAAAGAGACCCAGTACTTC.

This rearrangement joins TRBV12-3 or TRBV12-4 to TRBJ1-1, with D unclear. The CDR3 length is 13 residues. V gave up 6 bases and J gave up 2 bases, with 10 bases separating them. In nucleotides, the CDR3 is TGTGCCAGCAGCTTTAATGCAAACACTGAAGCTTTCTTT. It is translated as CASSFNANTEAFF.

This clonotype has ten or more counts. The chain's CDR3 is CASSQDSGETQYF. CDR3 nucleotides: TGTGCCAGCAGCCAAGATTCGGGAGAGACCCAGTACTTC. The chain uses TRBV4-2 and TRBJ2-5; no definite D call. This CDR3 contains 13 residues. The V end lost 0 bases, the J end lost 4 bases, and 6 bases lay between the germline ends. Germline lookup yields CDR1 LGHNA and CDR2 YNFKEQ.

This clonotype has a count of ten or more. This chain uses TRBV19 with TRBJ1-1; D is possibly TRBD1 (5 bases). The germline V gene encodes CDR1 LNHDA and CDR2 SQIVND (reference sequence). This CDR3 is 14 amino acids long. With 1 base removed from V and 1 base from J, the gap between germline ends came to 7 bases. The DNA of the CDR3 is TGTGCCAGTAGTATAGGGAGGGGGAACACTGAAGCTTTCTTT. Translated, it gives CASSIGRGNTEAFF.

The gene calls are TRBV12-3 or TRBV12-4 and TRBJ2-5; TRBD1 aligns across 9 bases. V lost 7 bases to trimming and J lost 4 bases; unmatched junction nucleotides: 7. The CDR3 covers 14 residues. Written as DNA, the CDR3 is TGTGCCAGCACCACCTTGGACAGGGGAGAGACCCAGTACTTC. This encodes CASTTLDRGETQYF.